This record concerns one T cell receptor (beta chain) sequence. The antigen remains undetermined. TCR beta libraries were prepared from cDNA with unique molecular identifiers. Input populations of roughly 0.85 to 11 million T cells gave rise to approximately 500,000 cDNA molecules. TCRdb reprocessed the PCR reads with MiXCR, giving one entry per CDR3 protein. The sample lists approximately 260,000 distinct CDR3 sequences; 36% were seen once. The CDR3 runs 14 residues. V was cut by 0 bases and J by 3 bases, with 11 bases left in between. CDR1 and CDR2 from the germline V gene are DFQATT and SNEGSKA (reference sequence). The data belong to a study of post-analysis software for immune sequencing data. Overall study findings and caveats: Diversity measured as normalized Chao1 was significantly lower in multiple sclerosis patients than in controls. Same-batch samples co-clustered strongly by F measure. The study found TRBV5-6, TRBV5-1 and TRBV20-1 among four to six TRBV segments more frequent in patients than controls.

This clonotype originated in a girl between 10 and 17 years old with multiple sclerosis. Sample: blood. The rearrangement uses TRBV20-1 and TRBJ1-2, with D maybe TRBD1 (5 bases). The CDR3 sequence: CSAREGESDYGYTF. Written as DNA, the CDR3 is TGCAGTGCTAGAGAAGGGGAGTCCGACTATGGCTACACCTTC.